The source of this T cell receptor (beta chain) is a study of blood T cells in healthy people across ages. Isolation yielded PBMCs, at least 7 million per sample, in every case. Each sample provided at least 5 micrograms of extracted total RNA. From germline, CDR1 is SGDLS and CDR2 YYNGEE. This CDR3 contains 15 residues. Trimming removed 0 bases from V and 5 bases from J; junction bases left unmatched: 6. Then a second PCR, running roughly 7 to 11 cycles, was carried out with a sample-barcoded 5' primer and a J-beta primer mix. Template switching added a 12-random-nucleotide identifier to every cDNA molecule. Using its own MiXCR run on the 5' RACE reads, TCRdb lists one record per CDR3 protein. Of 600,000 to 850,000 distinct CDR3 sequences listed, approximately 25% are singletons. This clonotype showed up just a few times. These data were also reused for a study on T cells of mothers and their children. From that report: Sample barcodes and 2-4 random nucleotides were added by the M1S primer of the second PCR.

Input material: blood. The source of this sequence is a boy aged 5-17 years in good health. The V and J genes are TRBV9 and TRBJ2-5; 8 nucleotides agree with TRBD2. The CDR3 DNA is TGTGCCAGCAGCGTAGAGGGGACTAGGGAGGAGACCCAGTACTTC. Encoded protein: CASSVEGTREETQYF.